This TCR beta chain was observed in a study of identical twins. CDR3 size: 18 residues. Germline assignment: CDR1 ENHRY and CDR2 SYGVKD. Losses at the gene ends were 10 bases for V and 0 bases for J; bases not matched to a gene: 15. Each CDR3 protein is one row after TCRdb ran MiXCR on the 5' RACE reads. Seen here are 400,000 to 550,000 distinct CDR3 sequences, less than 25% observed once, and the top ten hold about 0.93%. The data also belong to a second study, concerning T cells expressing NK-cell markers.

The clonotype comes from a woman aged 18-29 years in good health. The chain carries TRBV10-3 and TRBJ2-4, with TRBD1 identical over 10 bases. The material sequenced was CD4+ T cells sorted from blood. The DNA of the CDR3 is TGTGCCACCGGCCGTAGGGGACAGGGGTCCCTAGCCAAAAACATTCAGTACTTC. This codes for CATGRRGQGSLAKNIQYF.